This T cell receptor (beta chain) emerged from a study of blood T cell repertoires in COVID-19 (dated by TCRdb to the early 2020s). At the level of the whole study: Samples covering the acute and convalescent phases of COVID-19 were provided by collaborators in the United States, Italy and Spain. The prospective study material was composed of cDNA or gDNA derived from T cells, B-cell-depleted T cells, or PBMCs. The dataset comprised deeply sampled blood TCRbeta repertoires from subjects exposed to, actively infected with, or recovered from COVID-19. A freely available public database, intended as a resource for researchers studying the immune response to SARS-CoV-2, is where the repertoires were released. Samples were obtained from the ongoing ImmuneRACE study (first 160 participants) and from over 1,000 subjects provided by 6 global collaborators. A de-identified subject ID, COVID-19 status, age in years and sex were almost always included in the sample metadata. Where available, HLA class I and class II types were taken from metadata supplied by the sample provider and were not determined by assay-based typing. What the research found in general, with its limitations: How much clinical and demographic metadata was included differed by source and by participant, and the metadata was provided uncurated.

Each collaborating institution followed its own protocols to collect whole blood in K2EDTA tubes. For TCRbeta analysis, collaborator samples were shipped as frozen whole blood, as isolated PBMCs, or as DNA extracted from either sample type. This clone has a handful of counts. It lacks a known antigen. Base qualities are not at hand, and no much larger clone is one base apart. TCRbeta CDR3 regions were amplified from genomic DNA using the immunoSEQ Assay, a bias-controlled multiplex PCR. From the authors' description of their analysis: The number of nucleated cells in each sample was estimated by amplification of reference gene primers within the assay. Sequence reads were collapsed and filtered to measure the absolute abundance of every unique TCRbeta CDR3 rearrangement. For each sample, productive Simpson clonality was calculated as the square root of Simpson's diversity index across productive rearrangements. TCRdb carries this immuneACCESS record with in-frame sequences only. Its versions omit some clonotypes, under half of them owing to an unresolved V gene in the studies checked, with the rest unexplained. V and J calls and clone size are as listed in that table; D and trimming were resolved from the DNA. For this sample the table gives under 200,000 clones, of which over 65% were detected only once. 8% to 9.5% of the sample is held by the ten biggest clonotypes.

V is reduced by 9 bases and J by 11 bases, leaving a spacing of 10 bases between them. The CDR3 goes from the cysteine to the phenylalanine over 10 residues. The CDR3 DNA has 30 bases and is translated from base 1. CDR1 and CDR2 are read off the germline V gene as MGHDK and SYGVNS. The clonotype originates from a man between 60 and 75 years old with acute or convalescent COVID-19. The V and J genes are TRBV25-1 and TRBJ1-4; the D gene is perhaps TRBD1, on 5 matching bases. Material for sequencing was peripheral blood. DNA sequence: TGTGCCAGTGGGGGGTGGAAACTGTTTTTT. Its product reads: CASGGWKLFF.